This is a list of T cell receptor beta chains from one sample in a study of post-analysis software for immune sequencing data. A single record per CDR3 protein comes from TCRdb applying MiXCR to the PCR reads. The sample has under 900,000 distinct CDR3 sequences, approximately 57% seen once. The sample taken for sequencing was blood. These receptors originate from a girl between 5 and 17 years old with multiple sclerosis. Each CDR3 is given with its conserved first and last residue. D genes are given only for firm matches. Some rows mark clone size as missing; the rest say once, few, many or name a class of expanded clone.

TRBV7-9	TRBJ1-1	few	NA	TGTGCCAGCAGCCCCGAGGGGGGAACAGCTGAAGCTTTCTTT	CASSPEGGTAEAFF
TRBV20-1	TRBJ2-5	few	TRBD1	TGCAGTACCGACAGGGAAGAGACCCAGTACTTC	CSTDREETQYF
TRBV4-1	TRBJ2-5	NA	NA	TGCGCCAGCAGCCAAGTGGTGGCAGGGGACCATCAAGAGACCCAGTACTTC	CASSQVVAGDHQETQYF
TRBV7-8	TRBJ2-3	NA	NA	TGTGCCAGCAGCTTAGCACTCCGGACGGCTAGCACAGATACGCAGTATTTT	CASSLALRTASTDTQYF
TRBV9	TRBJ2-5	once	NA	TGTGCCAGCAGCGGTGCAGGGGAAATTGAAGAGACCCAGTACTTC	CASSGAGEIEETQYF
TRBV6-5	TRBJ1-2	NA	TRBD1	TGTGCCAGCAGGGGACAGGGCGTTAGGTACTATGGCTACACCTTC	CASRGQGVRYYGYTF
TRBV5-1	TRBJ2-1	few	NA	TGCGCCAGCAGCTTGGATGTGGAGCAGTTCTTC	CASSLDVEQFF
TRBV24-1	TRBJ2-3	NA	NA	TGTGCCACCAGTGATTCGGACGCCGGCGGCGCAGATACGCAGTATTTT	CATSDSDAGGADTQYF
TRBV6-5	TRBJ2-7	NA	NA	TGTGCCAGCAGCCGACAGCTGGCCTACGAGCAGTACTTC	CASSRQLAYEQYF
TRBV7-9	TRBJ2-7	NA	TRBD2	TGTGCCAGCAGCTTATCTAGCGGGAGTCTGCATGAGCAGTACTTC	CASSLSSGSLHEQYF
TRBV6-4	TRBJ1-2	NA	TRBD1	TGTGCCAGCAGTGATTCAGGGGGCTTCGGAGGCTACACCTTC	CASSDSGGFGGYTF
TRBV27	TRBJ2-1	few	TRBD1	TGCGCCAGCAGCTTCGGGACAGGGTCCTACAATGAGCAGTTCTTC	CASSFGTGSYNEQFF
TRBV4-1	TRBJ2-4	NA	NA	TGCGCCAGCAGCACCCCTGGGGCGGGGAAAAACATTCAGTACTTC	CASSTPGAGKNIQYF
TRBV5-1	TRBJ2-3	NA	NA	TGCGCCAGCAGCTTGGGGTCTACCGATAGGTCTACAGAGACGCAGTATTTT	CASSLGSTDRSTETQYF
TRBV7-3	TRBJ1-1	NA	TRBD1	TGTGCCAGCAGCGTCCTTCGGGACAGTGAAGCTTTCTTT	CASSVLRDSEAFF
TRBV20-1	TRBJ2-1	NA	TRBD2	TGCAGTGCTAGTCCCCTAGCGGGAGGGCCTAGAAAAAGTGAGCAGTTCTTC	CSASPLAGGPRKSEQFF
TRBV7-3	TRBJ1-2	few	TRBD1	TGTGCCAGCAGTCCAGACAGGGGGCGCGGAGGCTACACCTTC	CASSPDRGRGGYTF
TRBV4-1	TRBJ2-2	NA	TRBD1	TGCGCCAGCAGCCAGAGAACCGGGACAGGGAACACCGGGGAGCTGTTTTTT	CASSQRTGTGNTGELFF
TRBV18	TRBJ2-1	NA	TRBD2	TGTGCCAGCTCACCGCCGTTAGTGCGGGAGGGTCGTGAGCAGTTCTTC	CASSPPLVREGREQFF
TRBV2	TRBJ1-5	NA	NA	TGTGCCAGCAGTGACGGTCGGACCCGCAATCAGCCCCAGCATTTT	CASSDGRTRNQPQHF
TRBV7-2	TRBJ2-7	NA	TRBD2	TGTACCAGCAGCTTAGGGGCGGGGGGCTCCTACGAGCAGTACTTC	CTSSLGAGGSYEQYF
TRBV2	TRBJ2-5	NA	NA	TGTGCCAGCAGCCCTGGGGCTCAGACCCAGTACTTC	CASSPGAQTQYF
TRBV12-3/TRBV12-4	TRBJ2-5	NA	NA	TGTGCCAGCAGTGTCCCCGGGCGAACAGAGACCCAGTACTTC	CASSVPGRTETQYF
TRBV6-2/TRBV6-3	TRBJ2-4	NA	TRBD1	TGTGCCAGCAGTTACGCGACAGGGGGTACCAAAAACATTCAGTACTTC	CASSYATGGTKNIQYF
TRBV5-1	TRBJ2-1	few	NA	TGCGCCAGCAGCACCGGGCCCCCCGTCACATACAATGAGCAGTTCTTC	CASSTGPPVTYNEQFF
TRBV7-8	TRBJ1-5	NA	NA	TGTGCCAGCAGCTTAGACCTGGGGGGGCAGCCCCAGCATTTT	CASSLDLGGQPQHF
TRBV5-1	TRBJ1-1	few	TRBD1	TGCGCCAGCAGCTTGGAAGAAAACCGGGACAGTGGCGAAGCTTTCTTT	CASSLEENRDSGEAFF
TRBV29-1	TRBJ2-7	NA	TRBD2	TGCAGCGCTTCTCGGACTAGCGGGAGGAGCTCCTACGAGCTGTACTTC	CSASRTSGRSSYELYF
TRBV5-1	TRBJ2-3	NA	TRBD2	TGCGCCAGCAGCGATCTGGGAGGGCATGGGTCCGATACGCAGTATTTT	CASSDLGGHGSDTQYF